The sequence of this TCR beta chain was determined in a study of T-cell memory formation after mild COVID-19. Losses at the gene ends were 2 bases for V and 2 bases for J; bases not matched to a gene: 5. The germline V gene has CDR1 MNHEY and CDR2 SVGAGI. The CDR3 loop spans 15 amino acids. TCRdb used MiXCR to reprocess the 5' RACE reads, holding one entry per CDR3 protein. The table records about 90,000 distinct CDR3 sequences, about 13% of them present only once. This clonotype showed up just a few times. Sequencing was carried out using PBMCs or a T cell subset sorted from them (not recorded which). The receptor comes from an adult woman who had mild COVID-19 (a few samples of this study predate the infection). Cell type and time point are not known. The chain joins TRBV6-5 to TRBJ2-7; 8 nucleotides agree with TRBD2. In DNA, the CDR3 is TGTGCCAGCAGTTACGCGGCGGGAGGACCCTACGAGCAGTACTTC. Protein product: CASSYAAGGPYEQYF.